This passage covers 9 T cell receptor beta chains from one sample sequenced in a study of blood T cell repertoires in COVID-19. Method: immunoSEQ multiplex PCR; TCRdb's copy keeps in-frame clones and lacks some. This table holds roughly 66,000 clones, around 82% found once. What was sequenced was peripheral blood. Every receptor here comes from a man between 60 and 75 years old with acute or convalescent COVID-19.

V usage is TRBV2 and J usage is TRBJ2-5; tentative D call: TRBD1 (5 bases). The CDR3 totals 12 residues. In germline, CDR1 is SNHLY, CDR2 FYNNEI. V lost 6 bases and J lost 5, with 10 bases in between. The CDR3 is CASSAKGETQYF. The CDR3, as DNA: TGTGCCAGCAGCGCCAAGGGGGAGACCCAGTACTTC.

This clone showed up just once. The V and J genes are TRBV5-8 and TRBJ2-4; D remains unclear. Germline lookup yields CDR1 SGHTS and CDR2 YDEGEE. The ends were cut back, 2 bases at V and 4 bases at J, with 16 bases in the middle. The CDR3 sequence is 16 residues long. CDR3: CASSFYLGRVKNIQYF. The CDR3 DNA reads TGTGCCAGCAGCTTTTACCTGGGCAGAGTAAAAAACATTCAGTACTTC.

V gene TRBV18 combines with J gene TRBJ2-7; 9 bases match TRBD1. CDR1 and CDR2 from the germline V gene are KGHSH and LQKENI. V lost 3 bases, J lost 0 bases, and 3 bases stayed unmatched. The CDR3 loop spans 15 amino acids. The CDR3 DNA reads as TGTGCCAGCTCACCCGGACAGGGGCACTCCTACGAGCAGTACTTC. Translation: CASSPGQGHSYEQYF.

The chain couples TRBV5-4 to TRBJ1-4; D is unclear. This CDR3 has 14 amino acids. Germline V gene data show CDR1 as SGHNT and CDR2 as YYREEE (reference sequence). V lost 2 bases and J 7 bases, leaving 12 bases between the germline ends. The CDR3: CASSLSGEGEKLFF. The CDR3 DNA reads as TGTGCCAGCAGCTTATCCGGGGAGGGTGAAAAACTGTTTTTT. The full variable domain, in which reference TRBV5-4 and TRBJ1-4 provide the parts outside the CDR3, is ETGVTQSPTHLIKTRGQQVTLRCSSQSGHNTVSWYQQALGQGPQFIFQYYREEENGRGNFPPRFSGLQFPNYSSELNVNALELDDSALYLCASSLSGEGEKLFFGSGTQLSVL.

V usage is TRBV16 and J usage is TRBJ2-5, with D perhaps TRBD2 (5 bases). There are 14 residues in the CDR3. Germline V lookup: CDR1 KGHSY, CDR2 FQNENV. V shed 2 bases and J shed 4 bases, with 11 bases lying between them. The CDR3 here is CASSQTSGRETQYF. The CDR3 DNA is TGTGCCAGCAGCCAAACAAGCGGTCGAGAGACCCAGTACTTC.

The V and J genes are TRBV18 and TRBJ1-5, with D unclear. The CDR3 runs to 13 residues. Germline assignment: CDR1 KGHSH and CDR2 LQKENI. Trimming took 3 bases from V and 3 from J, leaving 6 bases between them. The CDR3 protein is CASSPQFNQPQHF. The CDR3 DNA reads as TGTGCCAGCTCACCGCAGTTCAATCAGCCCCAGCATTTT.

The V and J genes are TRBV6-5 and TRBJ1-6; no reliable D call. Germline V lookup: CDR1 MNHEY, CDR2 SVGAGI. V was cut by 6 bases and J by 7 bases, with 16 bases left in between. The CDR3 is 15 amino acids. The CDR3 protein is CASRRNSIKNSPLHF. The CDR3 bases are TGTGCCAGCAGGCGAAACTCGATAAAAAATTCACCCCTCCACTTT.

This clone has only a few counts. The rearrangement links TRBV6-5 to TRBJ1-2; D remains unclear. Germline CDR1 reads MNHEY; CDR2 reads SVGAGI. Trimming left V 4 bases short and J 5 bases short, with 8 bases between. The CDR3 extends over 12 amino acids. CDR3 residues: CASSFSGYGYTF. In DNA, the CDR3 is TGTGCCAGCAGTTTTTCGGGTTATGGCTACACCTTC.

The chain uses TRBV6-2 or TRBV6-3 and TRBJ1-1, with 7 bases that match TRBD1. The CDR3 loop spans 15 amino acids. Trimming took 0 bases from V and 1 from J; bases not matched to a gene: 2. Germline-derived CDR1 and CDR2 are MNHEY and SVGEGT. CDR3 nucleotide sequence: TGTGCCAGCAGTTACTCCGGGACAGCGAACACTGAAGCTTTCTTT. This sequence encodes CASSYSGTANTEAFF.